This T cell receptor (beta chain) was sequenced during a study of T-cell memory formation after mild COVID-19. Looking at the study overall: There were largely donor-specific TCR clusters.

Each CDR3 protein is one row after TCRdb ran MiXCR on the 5' RACE reads. There are 350,000 to 400,000 distinct CDR3 sequences in the sample; under 25% occur only once, and under 15% lies in the top ten. In its sample, this clonotype was seen a few times. Its specificity is not known. Relative to the germline gene, one junction end is altered; a read error may explain this. Germline loops: CDR1 DFQATT, CDR2 SNEGSKA (reference sequence). This CDR3 has 9 amino acids. Study-level results: Second-wave clones reaching peak frequency on day 37 lacked confirmed SARS-CoV-2 specificity. CD8+ contracting clones occupied EMRA, while CD4+ ones occupied mainly CM and EM. Clones contracting over day 15 to 85 were CD4/CD8 balanced, with later expanders leaning CD4+.

The receptor was derived from an adult woman who had mild COVID-19 (a few samples of this study predate the infection). Cell type and time point are not known. The V call is TRBV20-1, the J call TRBJ1-2, with D unresolved. Sequencing input: PBMCs or a T cell subset sorted from them (not recorded which). CDR3 in DNA: TGCAGTGCTAACAATGGCTACACCTTC. Translated, it gives CSANNGYTF.